The 29 T cell receptor beta chains in this list originate from one sample, sequenced in a study of identical twins. MiXCR, applied by TCRdb to the 5' RACE reads, yields one record per CDR3 protein. The table includes approximately 700,000 distinct CDR3 sequences, around 6.1% detected once. Sequencing was carried out using naive T cells sorted from blood. Receptors were obtained from a man between 18 and 35 years old in good health.

This clonotype was recorded at least ten times. The CDR3 loop is CASSTGEAAFF. CDR3 coding DNA: TGCGCCAGCAGTACAGGAGAGGCGGCTTTCTTT. J is TRBJ1-1 and V is TRBV5-1; D is possibly TRBD1 (5 bases). Germline V lookup: CDR1 SGHRS, CDR2 YFSETQ. The CDR3 runs to 11 residues. The V end lost 5 bases, the J end lost 11 bases, and 13 bases lay between the germline ends. Full variable domain (remainder filled in from reference TRBV5-1 and TRBJ1-1): KAGVTQTPRYLIKTRGQQVTLSCSPISGHRSVSWYQQTPGQGLQFLFEYFSETQRNKGNFPGRFSGRQFSNSRSEMNVSTLELGDSALYLCASSTGEAAFFGQGTRLTVV.

The chain recombines TRBV5-1 with TRBJ1-4; D perhaps matches TRBD1 (6 bases). Trimming removed 5 bases from V and 5 bases from J, with 13 bases in between. Germline V lookup: CDR1 SGHRS, CDR2 YFSETQ. This CDR3 is built from 14 residues. The CDR3 bases are TGCGCCAGCAGTCCGGACAGTACAAATGAAAAACTGTTTTTT. The encoded protein is CASSPDSTNEKLFF.

This clonotype was seen at least ten times. The gene calls are TRBV28 and TRBJ2-1; 11 bases fit TRBD2. CDR1 is MDHEN and CDR2 is SYDVKM in the germline V gene. This CDR3 comprises 15 residues. The trim removed 7 bases at V and 5 bases at J, leaving 7 bases unmatched. The CDR3 DNA reads as TGTGCCAGCACCTATAGCGGGAGGGGGAACAATGAGCAGTTCTTC. This encodes CASTYSGRGNNEQFF.

This clonotype was detected ten times or more. The rearrangement joins TRBV25-1 to TRBJ2-1, with D perhaps matching TRBD1 or TRBD2 (5 bases each). The CDR3 has 13 residues. The V gene lost 8 bases and the J gene lost 7 bases, with 15 bases spanning the gap. CDR1 MGHDK and CDR2 SYGVNS come from the germline V gene. The CDR3 DNA reads as TGTGCCAGCGAGGTGGGAGCAGGGAATGAGCAGTTCTTC. The encoded protein is CASEVGAGNEQFF.

There are many counts of this clonotype. The chain joins TRBV7-2 to TRBJ2-1; TRBD1 is a possible D gene (6 bases). The germline CDR1 and CDR2 sequences are SGHTA and FQGNSA. This CDR3 contains 13 residues. Trimming left V 3 bases short and J 7 bases short, with 10 bases between. The CDR3, as DNA: TGTGCCAGCAGCTTCCAGGGGTTAAATGAGCAGTTCTTC. Translating it yields CASSFQGLNEQFF. The variable domain in full, with the rest retrieved from reference TRBV7-2 and TRBJ2-1, is GAGVSQSPSNKVTEKGKDVELRCDPISGHTALYWYRQSLGQGLEFLIYFQGNSAPDKSGLPSDRFSAERTGGSVSTLTIQRTQQEDSAVYLCASSFQGLNEQFFGPGTRLTVL.

This clonotype was seen many times. The chain joins TRBV5-1 to TRBJ2-2; D not resolved. Germline CDR1 and CDR2: SGHRS and YFSETQ. CDR3 length equals 13 residues. The V end lost 4 bases, the J end lost 0 bases, and 4 bases lay between the germline ends. The CDR3 loop is CASSEPNTGELFF. In nucleotides, the CDR3 is TGCGCCAGCAGCGAACCGAACACCGGGGAGCTGTTTTTT.

In its sample, this clonotype was seen many times. The J gene is TRBJ1-2, the V gene TRBV27; D might be TRBD1 (5 bases). Trimming removed 2 bases at V and 6 bases at J, with 10 bases between. Germline V gene sequence: CDR1 MNHEY, CDR2 SMNVEV (reference sequence). The CDR3 covers 13 residues. The CDR3 reads CASSLRDGNGYTF. In nucleotides, the CDR3 is TGTGCCAGCAGTTTAAGGGACGGAAATGGCTACACCTTC.

This clonotype turned up a few times. J is TRBJ1-2 and V is TRBV20-1, with 8 bases that match TRBD1. This CDR3 spans 13 amino acids. CDR1 is DFQATT, CDR2 SNEGSKA, per germline (reference sequence). Germline trimming cut 6 bases from V and 8 bases from J; bases unmatched to any gene: 11. The CDR3 DNA reads TGCAGTGCGCGGACAGGGCGGGGGCGGGGCTACACCTTC. Protein sequence: CSARTGRGRGYTF.

There are a few counts of this clonotype. The chain joins TRBV11-3 to TRBJ2-3, with a possible D match to TRBD2 (6 bases). CDR1 is SGHNT and CDR2 is YENEEA in the germline V gene. CDR3 size: 14 residues. Between the trimmed V and J ends, which lost 5 bases and 2 bases, there was a span of 11 bases. DNA for the CDR3: TGTGCCAGCAGCCCTCGGGACTTCACAGATACGCAGTATTTT. Its protein is CASSPRDFTDTQYF.

V usage is TRBV5-1 and J usage is TRBJ1-3, with a tentative D call TRBD1 (6 bases). Germline CDR1 reads SGHRS; CDR2 reads YFSETQ. The CDR3 loop spans 16 amino acids. The ends were cut back, 4 bases at V and 8 bases at J, with 22 bases in the middle. The CDR3 sequence: CASSANLQGNGDTIYF. CDR3 nucleotides: TGCGCCAGCAGCGCAAACCTCCAGGGGAACGGAGACACCATATATTTT.

This clonotype has ten or more counts. The J gene is TRBJ2-7, the V gene TRBV4-1; D uncertain. Germline CDR1 and CDR2: MGHRA and YSYEKL. The CDR3 totals 14 residues. Trimming removed 1 base from V and 4 bases from J, with 11 bases in between. CDR3 sequence: CASSQAVGSYEQYV. In DNA, the CDR3 is TGCGCCAGCAGCCAAGCAGTCGGATCTTACGAGCAGTACGTC.

This clonotype turned up a few times. V usage is TRBV7-2 and J usage is TRBJ2-7, with 8 bases that match TRBD2. The J segment lost 3 bases and the V segment lost 8 bases, leaving 3 bases of the junction unmatched. The CDR3 sequence is 12 residues long. From germline, CDR1 is SGHTA and CDR2 FQGNSA. The CDR3 DNA sequence: TGTGCCAGCGATAGCGGGAACTACGAGCAGTACTTC. It codes for CASDSGNYEQYF.

This clonotype was seen only a few times. V is TRBV5-5 and J is TRBJ2-7, with a weak D call TRBD2 (5 bases). Germline CDR1 reads SGHKS; CDR2 reads YYEKEE (reference sequence). CDR3 length: 16 amino acids. Trimming took off 0 bases at V and 0 bases at J, with 13 bases between the two ends. The CDR3 region is CASSLDPKGSSYEQYF. CDR3 sequence (DNA): TGTGCCAGCAGCTTGGACCCGAAAGGGAGCTCCTACGAGCAGTACTTC.

This clonotype was detected ten times or more. The genes are TRBV27 and TRBJ2-2; D unresolved. Trimming stripped 7 bases from V and 8 bases from J, with 8 bases between. CDR3 length: 11 amino acids. Germline CDR1 and CDR2: MNHEY and SMNVEV (reference sequence). The CDR3 DNA reads TGTGCCAGCACCGGGCATGGGGAGCTGTTTTTT. This gives the protein CASTGHGELFF.

The genes are TRBV14 and TRBJ2-3; D possibly corresponds to TRBD1 (5 bases). The CDR3 is made up of 16 amino acids. The V end lost 4 bases, the J end lost 2 bases, and 16 bases lay between the germline ends. Germline V gene sequence: CDR1 SGHDN, CDR2 FVKESK. The CDR3 coding sequence is TGTGCCAGCAGCCCCCGGACAAGGGGCTACACAGATACGCAGTATTTT. As protein: CASSPRTRGYTDTQYF.

CDR3 in DNA: TGTGCCAGCTCCCGCACAGGGGGTGATCTTTACGAGCAGTACTTC. It yields the protein CASSRTGGDLYEQYF. This chain joins TRBV18 and TRBJ2-7, with 8 positions matching TRBD1. The CDR3 consists of 15 residues. CDR1 KGHSH and CDR2 LQKENI come from the germline V gene. V was pared by 6 bases and J by 4 bases, with 11 bases of the junction left unmatched.

This clonotype was seen many times. The chain carries TRBV5-6 and TRBJ2-1, with D possibly matching TRBD1 (5 bases). Germline CDR1 reads SGHDT; CDR2 reads YYEEEE. This CDR3 contains 15 residues. V lost 0 bases to trimming and J lost 7 bases, with 14 bases between them. Written as DNA, the CDR3 is TGTGCCAGCAGCTTGGAGGGGCGCTGGAAGAATGAGCAGTTCTTC. It is translated as CASSLEGRWKNEQFF. The variable domain in full, with the rest retrieved from reference TRBV5-6 and TRBJ2-1, is DAGVTQSPTHLIKTRGQQVTLRCSPKSGHDTVSWYQQALGQGPQFIFQYYEEEERQRGNFPDRFSGHQFPNYSSELNVNALLLGDSALYLCASSLEGRWKNEQFFGPGTRLTVL.

This clonotype appeared a few times. The V gene is TRBV14, the J gene TRBJ2-7; 12 positions match TRBD1. V trimming: 2 bases; J trimming: 5 bases; junction bases outside the gene matches: 4. CDR3 length: 15 residues. Germline CDR1 and CDR2: SGHDN and FVKESK. The CDR3 DNA is TGTGCCAGCAGCCAATCGGGACAGGGGGCTGACGAGCAGTACTTC. It specifies CASSQSGQGADEQYF.

This clonotype came up a few times. The rearrangement joins TRBV10-3 to TRBJ2-2; 7 bases fit TRBD1. Trimming removed 6 bases from V and 6 bases from J; junction bases left unmatched: 7. CDR3 length: 14 residues. The germline CDR1 and CDR2 sequences are ENHRY and SYGVKD. DNA for the CDR3: TGTGCCATCAGGGGACAGATCTCCCCCGGGGAGCTGTTTTTT. This gives the protein CAIRGQISPGELFF.

Points on this clonotype: A much larger clone differs from this one at a single base, so this may be a read error. The genes are TRBV10-1 and TRBJ2-1; 7 bases match TRBD2. CDR3 length: 14 amino acids. Germline lookup yields CDR1 WNHNN and CDR2 SYGVQD (reference sequence). In nucleotides, the CDR3 is TGCGCCAACAGTGACGGCGGGAGCGTCGATGAGCAGTTCTTC. Protein: CANSDGGSVDEQFF.

This clonotype was observed at least ten times. The genes are TRBV10-3 and TRBJ1-2; no clear D gene. CDR1 is ENHRY and CDR2 is SYGVKD in the germline V gene. V lost 2 bases and J 7 bases, leaving 11 bases between the germline ends. This CDR3 region has 13 residues. The CDR3 protein is CAISERTDSGYTF. The CDR3 coding sequence is TGTGCCATCAGTGAGAGGACGGACTCTGGCTACACCTTC.

As to this clonotype: Compared with germline, one end of the junction differs, possibly owing to a read error. The CDR3 region is CASSPLVNTQAFF. In nucleotides, the CDR3 is TGTGCCAGCAGTCCCCTTGTGAACACTCAAGCTTTCTTT. V usage is TRBV12-3 or TRBV12-4 and J usage is TRBJ1-1; no firm D call. The CDR3 has 13 amino acids.

This chain connects TRBV11-2 to TRBJ2-1; 10 positions match TRBD2. The CDR3 has 15 residues. Germline values: CDR1 SGHAT, CDR2 FQNNGV. Trimming cost V 2 bases and J 10 bases; bases outside gene matches: 8. The CDR3 sequence is CASSLSRLAGAEQFF. In DNA, the CDR3 is TGTGCCAGCAGCTTATCCCGACTAGCGGGTGCGGAGCAGTTCTTC.

This clonotype was picked up many times. The genes are TRBV15 and TRBJ2-1, with unresolved D. Deletions cut 5 bases from V and 4 bases from J, with 6 bases between. This CDR3 is built from 12 residues. The germline gives CDR1 LNHNV, CDR2 YYDKDF (reference sequence). The CDR3 nucleotides read TGTGCCACCAGCCGACCTTACAATGAGCAGTTCTTC. It yields the protein CATSRPYNEQFF.

This clonotype occurred a few times. The chain links TRBV5-1 to TRBJ2-4; a weak D match, TRBD1 (6 bases). Trimming removed 0 bases at V and 7 bases at J, with 20 bases between. The V gene's germline CDR1 is SGHRS and CDR2 YFSETQ. The CDR3 runs to 17 residues. CDR3 sequence (DNA): TGCGCCAGCAGCTTGGGGGGGTCCGGACAGACTATGAACATTCAGTACTTC. Encoded protein: CASSLGGSGQTMNIQYF.

This clonotype was observed many times. V usage is TRBV5-1 and J usage is TRBJ2-4; 7 nucleotides match TRBD2. The CDR3 is 14 amino acids. The V segment lost 1 base and the J segment 7 bases; nucleotides outside the gene matches: 5. Germline V gives CDR1 SGHRS, CDR2 YFSETQ. For the CDR3, the DNA is TGCGCCAGCAGCTTGACCGGGGGGTCGAACATTCAGTACTTC. Translation gives CASSLTGGSNIQYF.

This clonotype showed up many times. The chain recombines TRBV10-3 with TRBJ2-7; D not resolved. Trimming left V 2 bases short and J 4 bases short, with 6 bases between. The CDR3 consists of 12 residues. Germline V gene lookup returns CDR1 ENHRY and CDR2 SYGVKD. CDR3 coding DNA: TGTGCCATCAGTGAGAAGGAGTACGAGCAGTACTTC. Its protein product is CAISEKEYEQYF.

This sequence joins TRBV7-8 and TRBJ2-4; D is possibly TRBD1 (5 bases). Germline V gene data show CDR1 as SGHVS and CDR2 as FQNEAQ. Trimming cost V 5 bases and J 5 bases, with 13 bases left between them. The CDR3 runs to 14 residues. As DNA, the CDR3 is TGTGCCAGCAGCCCTCCAGGGTCCCAAAACATTCAGTACTTC. Translating it yields CASSPPGSQNIQYF.

V usage is TRBV30 and J usage is TRBJ2-1; the D is unclear. This CDR3 spans 11 amino acids. Per the germline V gene, CDR1 is GTSNPN and CDR2 is SVGIG (reference sequence). V was pared by 2 bases and J by 7 bases, with 6 bases between. This CDR3 is CAWSRRNEQFF. The CDR3 nucleotides read TGTGCCTGGAGTCGGAGAAATGAGCAGTTCTTC.